These 20 T cell receptor beta chains share one sample of origin, sequenced in a study of T cell repertoires in cytomegalovirus infection. These receptors have no known antigen. Each CDR3 protein is one row after TCRdb ran MiXCR on the reads. The sample includes roughly 990,000 distinct CDR3 sequences, roughly 31% of them seen just once. Sequencing was performed on cultured CD8+ T cells from PBMCs, taken from culture after CMV antigen stimulation. The receptors were sampled from a human donor in good health (CMV status not recorded). Some clones in this sample may be carry-over from other donors' samples.

This clonotype has only a few counts. The V and J genes are TRBV19 and TRBJ2-2, with D maybe TRBD2 (7 bases). This CDR3 region has 15 residues. The germline CDR1 and CDR2 sequences are LNHDA and SQIVND (reference sequence). The ends were cut back, 3 bases at V and 5 bases at J, with 13 bases in the middle. This CDR3 is CASSMSRGGTGELFF. The CDR3 nucleotides read TGTGCCAGTAGTATGAGCAGGGGAGGGACCGGGGAGCTGTTTTTT.

Only a few counts were recorded for this clonotype. The rearrangement joins TRBV25-1 to TRBJ2-7; D unclear. The CDR3 consists of 13 residues. V gave up 10 bases and J gave up 3 bases, with 16 bases separating them. Germline V gives CDR1 MGHDK, CDR2 SYGVNS. The CDR3 nucleotides are TGTGCCACCCGTCCCGACGTGAGCTACGAGCAGTACTTC. Amino acids: CATRPDVSYEQYF.

This clonotype was observed a single time. The rearrangement uses TRBV20-1 and TRBJ1-2, with D uncertain. From germline, CDR1 is DFQATT and CDR2 SNEGSKA (reference sequence). The CDR3 extends over 17 amino acids. With 0 bases removed from V and 1 base from J, the gap between germline ends came to 18 bases. The CDR3 nucleotides read TGCAGTGCTAGAGATTGGGGAGACGGCCCTCTTAACTATGGCTACACCTTC. It is translated as CSARDWGDGPLNYGYTF.

The chain combines TRBV20-1 with TRBJ2-5; D gene ambiguous. V lost 0 bases and J 2 bases, leaving 10 bases between the germline ends. The CDR3 runs to 14 residues. Germline CDR1 and CDR2: DFQATT and SNEGSKA (reference sequence). CDR3 nucleotide sequence: TGCAGTGCTAGAGATCCCTGGTTACAAGAGACCCAGTACTTC. Residues: CSARDPWLQETQYF.

Many counts were recorded for this clonotype. The V call is TRBV7-2, the J call TRBJ1-5; 10 bases are a match to TRBD1. The V and J ends lost 5 bases and 5 bases, in that order; junction bases with no gene match: 9. Germline V gene sequence: CDR1 SGHTA, CDR2 FQGNSA. The length of the CDR3 is 16 residues. The CDR3 is CASSDRDRGAYQPQHF. CDR3 nucleotide sequence: TGTGCCAGCAGCGACCGGGACAGGGGCGCGTATCAGCCCCAGCATTTT.

This clonotype was seen a handful of times. J is TRBJ2-5 and V is TRBV12-3 or TRBV12-4; D is unclear. The CDR3 is 14 amino acids. V was pared by 5 bases and J by 1 base, with 11 bases between. CDR3 in DNA: TGTGCCAGCAGTGCCCGCCGCTCCCAAGAGACCCAGTACTTC. Translation gives CASSARRSQETQYF.

V gene TRBV7-6 combines with J gene TRBJ2-3; D gene ambiguous. Germline assignment: CDR1 SGHVS and CDR2 FNYEAQ. V lost 1 base, J lost 5 bases, and 7 bases lay in between. CDR3 length equals 13 residues. The DNA for the CDR3 is TGTGCCAGCAGCTTAGAAGTCATAGATACGCAGTATTTT. Translated: CASSLEVIDTQYF.

Note on this clonotype: Just one base apart from a much larger clone, this may be a read error. DNA for the CDR3: TGTACCAGCAGCCCGACATCGGCCTACGAGCAGTACTTC. Translating gives CTSSPTSAYEQYF. The rearrangement links TRBV7-2 to TRBJ2-7; no clear D gene. This CDR3 has 13 amino acids. Deletions cut 5 bases from V and 2 bases from J, with 10 bases between. Per germline, CDR1 SGHTA and CDR2 FQGNSA. The variable domain in full, with the rest retrieved from reference TRBV7-2 and TRBJ2-7, is GAGVSQSPSNKVTEKGKDVELRCDPISGHTALYWYRQSLGQGLEFLIYFQGNSAPDKSGLPSDRFSAERTGGSVSTLTIQRTQQEDSAVYLCTSSPTSAYEQYFGPGTRLTVT.

This clonotype was seen many times. V is TRBV28 and J is TRBJ1-1; D remains ambiguous. The CDR3 loop spans 15 amino acids. Trimming cost V 3 bases and J 0 bases, with 11 bases left between them. Germline loops: CDR1 MDHEN, CDR2 SYDVKM. CDR3 nucleotide sequence: TGTGCCAGCAGTTTGTCCAGAGCGGTGAACACTGAAGCTTTCTTT. Its translation: CASSLSRAVNTEAFF.

This clonotype occurred a few times. This sequence joins TRBV7-9 and TRBJ1-3; D perhaps matches TRBD1 (5 bases). CDR1 is SEHNR and CDR2 is FQNEAQ in the germline V gene (reference sequence). The V and J ends lost 5 bases and 3 bases respectively, with 17 bases between them. CDR3 length: 16 residues. CDR3 region: CASSNKGAYGGNTIYF. Written as DNA, the CDR3 is TGTGCCAGCAGCAACAAAGGGGCCTATGGTGGAAACACCATATATTTT. Full variable domain (remainder filled in from reference TRBV7-9 and TRBJ1-3): DTGVSQNPRHKITKRGQNVTFRCDPISEHNRLYWYRQTLGQGPEFLTYFQNEAQLEKSRLLSDRFSAERPKGSFSTLEIQRTEQGDSAMYLCASSNKGAYGGNTIYFGEGSWLTVV.

This clonotype was observed once. The J gene is TRBJ2-3, the V gene TRBV6-8; tentative D call: TRBD1 (6 bases). This CDR3 has 16 residues. V gave up 6 bases and J gave up 2 bases, with 18 bases separating them. Germline V gene lookup returns CDR1 MNHGY and CDR2 SAAAGT. Here the CDR3 reads CASSPLVRGDTDTQYF. The DNA for the CDR3 is TGTGCCAGCAGCCCTCTAGTCAGGGGAGACACAGATACGCAGTATTTT.

Only one count was recorded for this clonotype. This chain connects TRBV10-3 to TRBJ1-3; D call uncertain. CDR1 and CDR2 (germline): ENHRY, SYGVKD. The germline V and J ends were trimmed by 6 bases and 0 bases, with 9 bases remaining between them. The CDR3 contains 14 residues. In nucleotides, the CDR3 is TGTGCCATCAGCCCCGGGGTCTCTGGAAACACCATATATTTT. It codes for CAISPGVSGNTIYF.

This clonotype came up many times. The chain joins TRBV7-3 to TRBJ1-1, with unresolved D. In germline, CDR1 is SGHTA, CDR2 FQGTGA. The CDR3 runs 14 residues. Trimming stripped 2 bases from V and 4 bases from J, with 11 bases between. CDR3 sequence (DNA): TGTGCCAGCAGCTTAGTCCCCGGGAGCACTGAAGCTTTCTTT. Its protein product is CASSLVPGSTEAFF.

V is TRBV19 and J is TRBJ1-2; D remains ambiguous. Trimming pared 7 bases from V and 4 bases from J, leaving 13 bases between. This CDR3 comprises 13 residues. Germline V gives CDR1 LNHDA, CDR2 SQIVND (reference sequence). The CDR3 nucleotides read TGTGCCAGTAACAGTTTCGTGTCCTATGGCTACACCTTC. Translating gives CASNSFVSYGYTF. The full variable domain, its missing parts supplied by reference TRBV19 and TRBJ1-2, is DGGITQSPKYLFRKEGQNVTLSCEQNLNHDAMYWYRQDPGQGLRLIYYSQIVNDFQKGDIAEGYSVSREKKESFPLTVTSAQKNPTAFYLCASNSFVSYGYTFGSGTRLTVV.

V is TRBV7-6 and J is TRBJ2-5; 10 positions match TRBD1. The CDR3 consists of 16 residues. Germline V CDR1 and CDR2: SGHVS, FNYEAQ. With 5 bases clipped from V and 5 bases from J, the junction kept 11 bases outside the gene matches. CDR3 in DNA: TGTGCCAGCAGCCCCCTCGGACAGGGGGGTTTCGAGACCCAGTACTTC. Amino acids: CASSPLGQGGFETQYF.

The CDR3 sequence is CASSLGQGSSTDTQYF. The CDR3 region has the DNA TGTGCCAGCAGCTTAGGACAGGGCTCTAGCACAGATACGCAGTATTTT. This sequence joins TRBV7-9 and TRBJ2-3, with 7 bases aligning to TRBD1. The CDR3 consists of 16 residues. With 1 base clipped from V and 0 bases from J, the junction kept 4 bases outside the gene matches. CDR1 and CDR2 (germline): SEHNR, FQNEAQ (reference sequence).

The chain employs TRBV7-9 and TRBJ1-5, with TRBD1 identical over 8 bases. This CDR3 region has 18 residues. Germline V gives CDR1 SEHNR, CDR2 FQNEAQ (reference sequence). The V gene end was trimmed by 5 bases and the J gene end by 1 base; junction bases not matched to a gene: 13. The CDR3 DNA sequence: TGTGCCAGCAGCCACACAACGGACAGGGAATCAAGCAATCAGCCCCAGCATTTT. Residues: CASSHTTDRESSNQPQHF.

This clonotype was seen many times. This chain uses TRBV7-6 with TRBJ2-1; 10 bases fit TRBD2. The CDR3 loop spans 15 amino acids. Looked up from germline, CDR1 is SGHVS and CDR2 is FNYEAQ. The trim removed 1 base at V and 6 bases at J, leaving 3 bases unmatched. CDR3 DNA sequence: TGTGCCAGCAGCTTAGAGTCTAGCGGGGGCAATGAGCAGTTCTTC. Protein: CASSLESSGGNEQFF.

V gene TRBV20-1 combines with J gene TRBJ1-3; D call uncertain. The CDR3 loop spans 12 amino acids. Trimming took 0 bases from V and 2 from J, leaving 2 bases between them. CDR1 is DFQATT, CDR2 SNEGSKA, per germline (reference sequence). DNA for the CDR3: TGCAGTGCTAGAGATACTGGAAACACCATATATTTT. Protein product: CSARDTGNTIYF.

The chain employs TRBV27 and TRBJ1-1; D ambiguous. The V end was cut by 4 bases, the J end by 1 base, with 19 bases between. The CDR3 spans 17 residues. Germline CDR1 reads MNHEY; CDR2 reads SMNVEV (reference sequence). CDR3 amino acids: CASSSYNLAAKNTEAFF. The CDR3 bases are TGTGCCAGCAGTTCCTACAACCTGGCAGCGAAGAACACTGAAGCTTTCTTT.